This T cell receptor beta chain was sequenced in a study of TIL therapy for anti-PD-1-resistant metastatic lung cancer. The CDR3 has 14 amino acids. Trimming at V came to 10 bases and at J to 2 bases, leaving 9 bases not matched to a gene. Germline lookup yields CDR1 SNHLY and CDR2 FYNNEI. In this sample, this clone turned up a few times. Antigen: not known. Sequencing used immunoSEQ v3. Method: immunoSEQ multiplex PCR; TCRdb's copy keeps in-frame clones and lacks some. The sample has more than 90,000 clones, roughly two thirds seen once. Study conclusions and caveats: Many TIL product clones were absent from baseline tumor, suggesting clonal contraction.

The time point here: pre-treatment sample, taken before nivolumab and TIL therapy. Tumor tissue came from excised metastases, mostly pleural nodules or supraclavicular lymph nodes. This clonotype was obtained from a person aged 25-79 years with non-small cell lung cancer. This chain connects TRBV2 to TRBJ1-2; TRBD1 aligns across 8 bases. Here the sequenced sample was tumor tissue, taken at baseline. CDR3 coding DNA: TGTGCCAACCTAAGGACAGGGCAAAACTATGGCTACACCTTC. It translates to CANLRTGQNYGYTF. The full variable domain, completed using reference TRBV2 and TRBJ1-2, is EPEVTQTPSHQVTQMGQEVILRCVPISNHLYFYWYRQILGQKVEFLVSFYNNEISEKSEIFDDQFSVERPDGSNFTLKIRSTKLEDSAMYFCANLRTGQNYGYTFGSGTRLTVV.